The rows below give T cell receptor beta chains drawn from one sample of a study of STAT5B mutations in CD4+ large granular lymphocyte leukemia. The repertoire was sequenced with immunoSEQ multiplex PCR; TCRdb's copy has only in-frame clones and lacks some. This sample yields approximately 31,000 clones, of which approximately 70% are seen a single time; 2% belongs to the top ten. Sequencing was done on a sample of CD4+ T cells from blood buffy coats. The source of these receptors is a human donor in good health. The CDR3 runs from the conserved cysteine through the conserved F or W. A D gene is named only where the DNA matches it firmly. Clone size, where shown, is once, few, many, or a class for clones that have expanded.

V: TRBV7-9; size: NA; J: TRBJ2-1; D: NA; CDR3: CASSLVNGVGEQFF; DNA: TGTGCCAGCAGCTTAGTAAACGGCGTAGGTGAGCAGTTCTTC
V: TRBV5-1; size: NA; J: TRBJ2-5; D: NA; CDR3: CASSLDRVGETQYF; DNA: TGCGCCAGCAGCTTGGACAGGGTGGGAGAGACCCAGTACTTC
V: TRBV28; size: NA; J: TRBJ2-7; D: NA; CDR3: CASSYQLSGARTHEQYF; DNA: TGTGCCAGCAGTTACCAGCTGTCCGGGGCCAGGACCCACGAGCAGTACTTC
V: TRBV7-2; size: NA; J: TRBJ1-6; D: TRBD1; CDR3: CASSTGTGDNSPLHF; DNA: TGTGCCAGCAGTACCGGGACAGGGGATAATTCACCCCTCCACTTT
V: TRBV7-9; size: NA; J: TRBJ1-1; D: NA; CDR3: CASNRDSGSPEAFF; DNA: TGTGCCAGCAACCGCGACAGCGGTAGCCCTGAAGCTTTCTTT
V: TRBV10-3; size: NA; J: TRBJ2-5; D: TRBD2; CDR3: CAISQTSGGAGETQYF; DNA: TGTGCCATCAGCCAGACTAGCGGGGGGGCCGGTGAGACCCAGTACTTC
V: TRBV5-6; size: NA; J: TRBJ2-1; D: NA; CDR3: CASSVYNEQFF; DNA: TGTGCCAGCAGCGTGTACAATGAGCAGTTCTTC
V: TRBV5-8; size: NA; J: TRBJ2-7; D: NA; CDR3: CASNTGLEPPHEQYF; DNA: TGTGCCAGCAATACTGGACTGGAACCTCCCCACGAGCAGTACTTC
V: TRBV5-1; size: few; J: TRBJ1-4; D: TRBD1; CDR3: CASSLEGQPFNEKLFF; DNA: TGCGCCAGCAGCTTGGAGGGACAGCCCTTTAATGAAAAACTGTTTTTT
V: TRBV7-8; size: NA; J: TRBJ2-7; D: NA; CDR3: CASSLASYRGGGRNEQYF; DNA: TGTGCCAGCAGCTTAGCTAGTTACAGAGGGGGGGGCCGCAACGAGCAGTACTTC
V: TRBV7-9; size: few; J: TRBJ1-4; D: NA; CDR3: CASSSSGQSEKLFF; DNA: TGTGCCAGCAGCTCCTCGGGACAAAGTGAAAAACTGTTTTTT
V: TRBV18; size: NA; J: TRBJ1-1; D: TRBD1; CDR3: CASSLRTGTEAFF; DNA: TGTGCCAGCTCCCTTCGGACAGGGACTGAAGCTTTCTTT
V: TRBV7-2; size: NA; J: TRBJ1-2; D: NA; CDR3: CASSLGYSYGYTF; DNA: TGTGCCAGCAGCTTAGGGTACAGTTATGGCTACACCTTC
V: TRBV10-3; size: NA; J: TRBJ2-3; D: NA; CDR3: CAISELGVPPDTQYF; DNA: TGTGCCATCAGTGAATTGGGTGTGCCCCCGGATACGCAGTATTTT
V: TRBV7-2; size: NA; J: TRBJ1-3; D: NA; CDR3: CASSLPSGPGSGNTIYF; DNA: TGTGCCAGCAGCTTGCCATCTGGTCCAGGCTCTGGAAACACCATATATTTT
V: TRBV10-3; size: NA; J: TRBJ2-1; D: NA; CDR3: CAIRTPLTNEQFF; DNA: TGTGCCATCCGGACGCCGCTCACCAATGAGCAGTTCTTC
V: TRBV11-2; size: few; J: TRBJ2-5; D: NA; CDR3: CASSRQETQYF; DNA: TGTGCCAGCAGCCGTCAAGAGACCCAGTACTTC
V: TRBV2; size: once; J: TRBJ1-2; D: NA; CDR3: CASIYSLGQIYGYTF; DNA: TGTGCCAGCATCTATTCTCTAGGACAGATCTATGGCTACACCTTC
V: TRBV6-1; size: NA; J: TRBJ2-3; D: NA; CDR3: CASSEQPYGTDTQYF; DNA: TGTGCCAGCAGTGAGCAGCCTTACGGAACAGATACGCAGTATTTT
V: TRBV6-6; size: NA; J: TRBJ1-1; D: NA; CDR3: CASSEGVLEAFF; DNA: TGTGCCAGCAGCGAGGGGGTATTAGAAGCTTTCTTT
V: TRBV28; size: NA; J: TRBJ2-5; D: NA; CDR3: CASSLIKGGQETQYF; DNA: TGTGCCAGCAGCCTCATTAAGGGGGGCCAAGAGACCCAGTACTTC
V: TRBV7-7; size: NA; J: TRBJ2-2; D: TRBD2; CDR3: CASTLGLGGELFF; DNA: TGTGCCAGCACCTTGGGACTAGGCGGGGAGCTGTTTTTT
V: TRBV27; size: NA; J: TRBJ2-7; D: NA; CDR3: CASPRRRSSSYEQYF; DNA: TGTGCCAGCCCCCGTCGTAGGTCAAGCTCCTACGAGCAGTACTTC
V: TRBV30; size: NA; J: TRBJ2-1; D: NA; CDR3: CACLSDLPGEQFF; DNA: TGTGCCTGTCTTTCAGACCTTCCGGGCGAGCAGTTCTTC
V: TRBV10-3; size: once; J: TRBJ2-1; D: TRBD1; CDR3: CAIIRDRAYNEQFF; DNA: TGTGCCATCATTCGGGACAGGGCCTACAATGAGCAGTTCTTC
V: TRBV5-5; size: few; J: TRBJ1-1; D: NA; CDR3: CASNSRSKNTEAFF; DNA: TGTGCCAGCAATTCCAGGAGCAAGAACACTGAAGCTTTCTTT
V: TRBV5-1; size: NA; J: TRBJ1-5; D: TRBD1; CDR3: CASSGQGASNQPQHF; DNA: TGCGCCAGCAGCGGACAGGGGGCTTCCAATCAGCCCCAGCATTTT
V: TRBV6-5; size: NA; J: TRBJ2-1; D: TRBD2; CDR3: CASSEIAGLSNEQFF; DNA: TGTGCCAGCAGCGAGATAGCGGGGTTAAGCAATGAGCAGTTCTTC
V: TRBV18; size: NA; J: TRBJ1-6; D: NA; CDR3: CASSPPGTRGGSPLHF; DNA: TGTGCCAGCTCACCACCGGGAACCAGGGGAGGCTCACCCCTCCACTTT
V: TRBV2; size: NA; J: TRBJ1-6; D: NA; CDR3: CASSARTGGDSPLHF; DNA: TGTGCCAGCAGTGCCCGGACGGGAGGGGATTCACCCCTCCACTTT
V: TRBV11-2; size: NA; J: TRBJ2-7; D: TRBD1; CDR3: CASSLEGTGDYEQYF; DNA: TGTGCCAGCAGCTTAGAAGGGACAGGGGACTACGAGCAGTACTTC
V: TRBV4-1; size: NA; J: TRBJ2-7; D: NA; CDR3: CASSSTRKNRRSSYEQYF; DNA: TGCGCCAGCAGCTCTACAAGAAAAAACCGACGTAGCTCCTACGAGCAGTACTTC
V: TRBV7-9; size: NA; J: TRBJ2-3; D: NA; CDR3: CASSPKGPTDTQYF; DNA: TGTGCCAGCAGCCCAAAGGGGCCCACAGATACGCAGTATTTT
V: TRBV19; size: few; J: TRBJ2-6; D: NA; CDR3: CASSTRFSGANVLTF; DNA: TGTGCCAGTAGTACGAGGTTCTCTGGGGCCAACGTCCTGACTTTC
V: TRBV10-1; size: NA; J: TRBJ2-3; D: NA; CDR3: CASSESGVDTQYF; DNA: TGCGCCAGCAGTGAGTCGGGGGTGGATACGCAGTATTTT
V: TRBV5-1; size: NA; J: TRBJ2-1; D: NA; CDR3: CASSILGLSGHNEQFF; DNA: TGCGCCAGCAGCATTCTCGGGCTCTCCGGGCACAATGAGCAGTTCTTC
V: TRBV20-1; size: few; J: TRBJ1-1; D: NA; CDR3: CSVRTGTEAFF; DNA: TGCAGTGTCAGGACGGGGACTGAAGCTTTCTTT
V: TRBV15; size: NA; J: TRBJ1-3; D: NA; CDR3: CATSTGNSGNTIYF; DNA: TGTGCCACCAGCACGGGGAACTCTGGAAACACCATATATTTT
V: TRBV5-6; size: NA; J: TRBJ2-5; D: NA; CDR3: CASSAPGNQETQYF; DNA: TGTGCCAGCAGCGCACCGGGCAACCAAGAGACCCAGTACTTC
V: TRBV7-9; size: once; J: TRBJ2-7; D: NA; CDR3: CASSISRGGAGYEQYF; DNA: TGTGCCAGCAGCATTAGCAGGGGGGGCGCGGGATACGAGCAGTACTTC
V: TRBV4-3; size: few; J: TRBJ1-6; D: NA; CDR3: CASSELVSSYNSPLHF; DNA: TGCGCCAGCAGCGAGCTCGTGAGCTCCTATAATTCACCCCTCCACTTT